This T cell receptor (beta chain) was recovered during a study of cytomegalovirus exposure and HLA in healthy donors (dated 2017 in TCRdb). In the study overall: An earlier analysis of some 500 of the donors reported more than 250 Gb of sequence data and 117 million unique TCR beta sequences from 190 million or so T cells. An early release that covered some 640 HLA-typed donors contained about 300 gigabases of sequencing data and around 80 million unique TCR sequences. The genetic ancestry cluster associated with self-reported Caucasian donors included over 80% of the roughly 380 genotyped donors. The study aimed to test whether signatures of past pathogen exposure could be identified by cataloging public T cell receptors. Using immunosequencing, the study profiled T cell repertoires from about 610 subjects and related those repertoires to cytomegalovirus serostatus. Besides the first cohort of about 730 subjects, a separate validation cohort made up of 120 or so different subjects was used. The study combined high-throughput TCR immunosequencing, statistical association of individual TCRs with disease status, and machine learning to predict cytomegalovirus infection status. To study patterns of TCR occurrence, a later analysis re-analyzed previously published TCR beta repertoires from several hundred donors and added high-resolution HLA genotyping. The later analysis used no new phenotypic data to find candidate immune exposures, relying instead on TCR beta sequences and their occurrence across donors. An earlier analysis of around 540 of the donors applied high-throughput TCR beta sequencing to assess whether each TCR beta V gene segment acted as functional or pseudogenic. Alongside the repertoire data, information on donor age, sex, ethnicity and CMV serostatus was compiled. A later genetic analysis took genome-wide SNP genotypes for about 55% of the roughly 670 donors and used that subset as a discovery cohort. All discovery cohort repertoires had been generated using a single sequencing platform. HLA typing covered class I and class II loci at four-digit resolution. Typing coverage varied by locus: about 620-630 donors for A, B, C, DRB1 and DQB1; approximately 520 for DQA1; about 600 for DPA1; around 490 for DPB1. About five DR-DQ haplotypes were treated as single units for association and clustering because of strong linkage in the cohort. Among around 400 genotyped donors of the cohort, an average of around 240,000 unique TCR beta nucleotide sequences were sequenced per donor, around 20% of them non-productive. The study at large found these results: Several of the top co-occurrence clusters appeared to be linked to parvovirus B19, influenza, CMV and Epstein-Barr virus, according to a later analysis. Compared with equally common non-associated chains, HLA-associated TCR beta chains in a later analysis were more clonally expanded and had lower generation probabilities. A few of the identified cytomegalovirus-associated TCR beta chains were confirmed in vitro to be specific for cytomegalovirus antigens. A further reported finding was that TCR beta sequences accurately predicted the HLA-A and HLA-B alleles for most subjects in the first cohort. Because counts were too low, about 18 rarely observed V segments, including chromosome 9 orphons, were excluded from the earlier analysis of around 590 of the donors. In a later analysis, 15,000 to 20,000 TCR beta sequences were associated with specific HLA alleles at a false discovery rate of 0.05. The 87-base-pair reads could not distinguish some IMGT-functional V segments, including TRBV6-2 and TRBV6-3, so those segments were excluded. Assigning TCR associations to individual alleles was difficult when HLA alleles, especially DR and DQ, strongly co-occurred. A later genetic analysis associated a missense DCLRE1C variant with V-gene and J-gene trimming of TCR beta chains, and an independent cohort replicated the association. HLA typing was unavailable for some donors at each locus, so association tests used only the typed subset. In an earlier analysis of more than 500 of the donors, most TCR beta V segments appeared in productive rearrangements about 87% or about 30% of the time, broadly matching IMGT annotations. In a later analysis, TCR association rates were found to vary across HLA loci, with the most associated TCRs seen for DRB1 alleles and the fewest for HLA-C alleles. A group of highly shared sequence variants was considered likely to be a technical artifact of the sequencing pipeline. The classifier was reported to diagnose cytomegalovirus status with high specificity and sensitivity in both the original cohort and the validation cohort. The authors suggested that the approach could potentially be extended to other disease states and immunological phenotypes. Presence/absence analyses assumed roughly uniform sequencing depth across donors, an assumption that may not hold. In a later analysis, most CMV-associated TCR beta chains were found to appear HLA-restricted, with HLA associations seemingly driven largely by CMV exposure. Correlated functional status among segregating V segments might reflect linkage disequilibrium, but an unknown experimental factor could not be ruled out. For the cohort, immune exposure information was limited to CMV serostatus. The cohort was sequenced for TCR beta chains only, and without alpha or paired-chain data the features that could be detected were limited. Most TCR sequences were seen in very few donors, while some public TCRs were found in many individuals. A later genetic analysis reported fewer N-insertions in productive TCRs among donors in an Asian-associated ancestry cluster than the approximately 700-donor mean. In the study, around 150 TCR beta chains were listed as associated with cytomegalovirus.

The library was built by means of the immunoSEQ multiplex PCR assay. A mixture of 60 forward primers for TCR Vbeta segments and 13 reverse primers for TCR Jbeta segments was used in the multiplex PCR. Amplification of the CDR3 region of rearranged TCR beta genes was performed with a multiplex PCR assay on genomic DNA. Amplified TCR beta libraries were sequenced as 87-base-pair reads on the Illumina HiSeq System. In the paper's pipeline: Across the 600 to 700 repertoires, a later analysis counted tens of millions of unique TCR beta chains, approximately 12 million of which were shared by at least two donors. To remove PCR and sequencing errors, raw reads were error-corrected and collapsed into unique sequences using a nearest-neighbor algorithm that merged closely related sequences. To assign V, D and J gene segments, CDR3 sequences were aligned to IMGT reference sequences. For a sequence to be retained, at least a six-nucleotide match to both a V gene segment and a J gene segment was required. A rearrangement was called productive if the CDR3 had no stop codons and remained in frame with V and J, and every other rearrangement was called non-productive. Following IMGT convention, CDR3 was defined as the stretch from the second conserved V-encoded cysteine up to the conserved J-encoded phenylalanine. The earlier analysis of some 600 of the donors excluded sequences that lacked an unambiguous match to a single V gene segment. An earlier analysis of a few hundred of the donors classified V segments as functional when productive rearrangements were above 56.7% and as segregating when the standard deviation between donors was above 5%. A statistical classification framework was developed to diagnose cytomegalovirus status using the catalog of TCR beta chain sequences. A later analysis assigned V and J genes by comparing TCR nucleotide sequences with IMGT/GENE-DB human TR gene sequences. Using the TCRdist pipeline, a later analysis assigned CDR3 sequences along with most-parsimonious VDJ recombination scenarios. A later analysis defined each TCR beta chain by its CDR3 amino acid sequence plus V-gene family, and excluded reads lacking a unique V-gene family. In a later analysis, 500 to 650 highly shared, low-generation-probability nucleotide sequences were removed to address suspected cross-contamination and a sequencing artifact. For each public chain, a later analysis derived a clonal expansion index from normalized ranks of inferred template counts within each repertoire. Generation probabilities in a later analysis came from a VDJ recombination model fitted to out-of-frame rearrangements, and those results were checked against IGoR. In a later analysis, TCR-TCR, TCR-HLA and TCR-CMV co-occurrence was scored with hypergeometric tests, and a repertoire-size bias correction was applied to TCR pairs. In a later analysis, false discovery rates were estimated by permuting HLA or CMV assignments 20 times. In a later analysis, co-occurring TCRs were grouped with DBSCAN, and TCRdist sequence similarity was added when clustering was performed within HLA-allele-positive subsets. For co-occurrence clustering, repertoires with fewer than 30,000 or more than 120,000 public chains were excluded, along with five repertoires with anomalous nucleotide sharing. The source is immuneACCESS, and TCRdb retained only in-frame sequences with V and J called. Part of the clones is not carried over; for the studies checked, unresolved V genes explain less than half of this, and the remainder is unexplained. The V and J calls and clone size were taken over from that table, and D and trimming were inferred from the DNA. Present in this sample are some 120,000 clones, roughly 74% of which were seen just once. The leading ten clones occupy around 6.6% of the sample.

The cohort was made up of approximately 670 healthy bone marrow donors. At the time of sampling, every cohort member was nominally healthy, though immune exposures that went unrecorded were likely present. The donor was CMV seropositive and belonged to the group of 250 to 350 seropositive cohort members. A peripheral blood sample was collected from each donor, and TCR beta sequencing was performed on peripheral blood mononuclear cells. The Qiagen DNeasy Blood Extraction Kit was used to extract genomic DNA from the blood cell samples. Comments on this clone: No cognate antigen has been identified for it. Nothing much larger sits one base from this clone, and base qualities are not available.

CDR1 LGHNA and CDR2 YNFKEQ were looked up in the germline V gene. V and J are trimmed by 3 bases and 7 bases, and the gene matches miss 12 bases of the junction. From the cysteine up to the phenylalanine, the CDR3 has a length of 17 residues. This entry keeps only the CDR3 DNA: 51 bases, framed from base 1. Sample: PBMCs. The sequence derives from a man aged 40-55 years in good health and CMV-seropositive. The rearrangement joined TRBV4-2 to TRBJ2-7, with 13 middle bases fitting TRBD2. CDR3 reads: CASSQEAGLAGVGEQYF. Here is the DNA: TGTGCCAGCAGCCAGGAAGCTGGACTAGCGGGGGTAGGGGAGCAGTACTTC.